These 8 T cell receptor beta chains originate from one sample sequenced in a study of identical twins. Each CDR3 protein is one row after TCRdb ran MiXCR on the 5' RACE reads. Of approximately 260,000 distinct CDR3 sequences in the sample, around 15% were seen once. Sequenced: memory (CD45RO+) T cells sorted from blood. Receptor source: a young woman in good health.

In its sample, this clonotype was seen a few times. The rearrangement uses TRBV25-1 and TRBJ2-5; D unresolved. Between the trimmed V and J ends, which lost 0 bases and 5 bases, there was a span of 10 bases. Germline-derived CDR1 and CDR2 are MGHDK and SYGVNS. The CDR3 runs to 14 residues. This CDR3 reads CASSEYWVEETQYF. The CDR3 nucleotides are TGTGCCAGCAGTGAATATTGGGTCGAGGAGACCCAGTACTTC.

This sequence joins TRBV12-3 or TRBV12-4 and TRBJ1-1, with a possible D match to TRBD1 (5 bases). V shed 3 bases and J shed 5 bases, with 10 bases lying between them. The CDR3 totals 13 residues. The CDR3: CASSLGPSTEAFF. Written as DNA, the CDR3 is TGTGCCAGCAGTTTGGGGCCGAGTACTGAAGCTTTCTTT.

This clonotype has more than one count but fewer than ten. The gene calls are TRBV12-3 or TRBV12-4 and TRBJ2-1; possibly TRBD2 for D (6 bases). The CDR3 is made up of 16 amino acids. Trimming shortened V by 6 bases and J by 8 bases, and 23 bases separated the two germline ends. CDR3 nucleotides: TGTGCCAGCAGACCCGACCGCCCCGGAGGGTTCCATGAGCAGTTCTTC. Encoded protein: CASRPDRPGGFHEQFF.

V gene TRBV29-1 combines with J gene TRBJ1-1, with 7 bases fitting TRBD1. V lost 7 bases and J lost 8; bases outside the gene matches: 16. This CDR3 is built from 14 residues. Germline CDR1 and CDR2: SQVTM and ANQGSEA. CDR3 nucleotides: TGCAGCGGAAAGGGTACAGGGGTTCTTCGGGAAGCTTTCTTT. Protein product: CSGKGTGVLREAFF.

This clonotype was counted ten times or more. V is TRBV20-1 and J is TRBJ2-5; TRBD1 agrees at 7 bases. CDR3 length equals 14 residues. Germline CDR1 and CDR2: DFQATT and SNEGSKA (reference sequence). V gave up 2 bases and J gave up 5 bases; unmatched junction bases: 8. CDR3 amino acids: CSARPRNRGETQYF. The CDR3 DNA reads as TGCAGTGCTAGACCCCGGAACAGGGGTGAGACCCAGTACTTC.

This clonotype was recorded a few times. The V call is TRBV19, the J call TRBJ1-5; TRBD1 matches at 11 bases. Germline lookup yields CDR1 LNHDA and CDR2 SQIVND (reference sequence). V was pared by 10 bases and J by 2 bases, with 1 base of the junction left unmatched. The CDR3 sequence is 13 residues long. The CDR3 DNA reads TGTGCCACGGGACAGGGGGGCAATCAGCCCCAGCATTTT. Residues: CATGQGGNQPQHF. Filled out from reference TRBV19 and TRBJ1-5, the complete variable domain reads DGGITQSPKYLFRKEGQNVTLSCEQNLNHDAMYWYRQDPGQGLRLIYYSQIVNDFQKGDIAEGYSVSREKKESFPLTVTSAQKNPTAFYLCATGQGGNQPQHFGDGTRLSIL.

CDR3 sequence reads: CASSLWGSGELFF. CDR3 coding DNA: TGTGCCAGCAGCTTATGGGGGTCCGGGGAGCTGTTTTTT. The chain carries TRBV7-9 and TRBJ2-2; D possibly uses TRBD1 or TRBD2 (5 bases each). The germline CDR1 and CDR2 sequences are SEHNR and FQNEAQ (reference sequence). Trimming stripped 2 bases from V and 6 bases from J, with 7 bases between. The CDR3 extends over 13 amino acids.

This clonotype showed up just a few times. This chain joins TRBV20-1 and TRBJ2-7; D is tentatively TRBD1 or TRBD2 (5 bases each). Germline V gives CDR1 DFQATT, CDR2 SNEGSKA (reference sequence). Trimming took off 6 bases at V and 4 bases at J, with 19 bases between the two ends. This CDR3 has 14 amino acids. This chain's CDR3 is CSAVGPPRDYEQYF. The DNA of the CDR3 is TGCAGTGCCGTGGGACCCCCTCGCGATTACGAGCAGTACTTC.